This section outlines one TCR beta chain sequence together with its context. Its specificity is not known. V was cut by 0 bases and J by 3 bases, with 14 bases left in between. The germline V gene encodes CDR1 KGHSH and CDR2 LQKENI. This CDR3 region has 16 residues. These data originate in a study of cytomegalovirus exposure and HLA in healthy donors. Sequenced by immunoSEQ multiplex PCR; TCRdb stores in-frame clones only, minus some. This repertoire shows roughly 350,000 clones, 86% found once; its top ten account for around 0.8%. General study findings and limits: The study listed 164 cytomegalovirus-associated TCR beta chains.

The sequencing sample was made of PBMCs. This sequence joins TRBV18 and TRBJ1-2, with D uncertain. The receptor's source is a young woman in good health and CMV-seronegative. CDR3 protein: CASSPPGPRRDYGYTF. The CDR3 DNA sequence: TGTGCCAGCTCACCACCTGGGCCGAGGCGGGACTATGGCTACACCTTC.